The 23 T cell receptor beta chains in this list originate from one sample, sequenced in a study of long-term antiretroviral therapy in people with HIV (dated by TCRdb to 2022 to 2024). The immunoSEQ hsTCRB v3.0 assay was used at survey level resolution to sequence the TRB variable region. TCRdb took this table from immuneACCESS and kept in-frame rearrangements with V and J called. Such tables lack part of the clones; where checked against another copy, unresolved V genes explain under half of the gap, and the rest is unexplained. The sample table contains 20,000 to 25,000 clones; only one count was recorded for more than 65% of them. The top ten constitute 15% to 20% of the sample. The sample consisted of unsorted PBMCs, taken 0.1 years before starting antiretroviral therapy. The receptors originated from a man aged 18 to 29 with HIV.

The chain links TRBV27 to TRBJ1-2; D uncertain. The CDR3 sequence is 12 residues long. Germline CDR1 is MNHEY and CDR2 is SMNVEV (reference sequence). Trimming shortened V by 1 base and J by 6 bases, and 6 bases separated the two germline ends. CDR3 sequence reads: CASSLLVDGYTF. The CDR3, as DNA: TGTGCCAGCAGTTTATTAGTGGATGGCTACACCTTC.

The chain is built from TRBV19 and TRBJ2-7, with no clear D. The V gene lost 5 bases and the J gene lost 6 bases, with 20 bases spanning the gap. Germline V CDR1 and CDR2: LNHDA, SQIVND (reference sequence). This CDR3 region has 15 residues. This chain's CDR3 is CASSPADRHGGEQYF. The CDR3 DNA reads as TGTGCCAGTAGTCCTGCCGACCGACACGGTGGCGAGCAGTACTTC. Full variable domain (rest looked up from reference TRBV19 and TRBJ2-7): DGGITQSPKYLFRKEGQNVTLSCEQNLNHDAMYWYRQDPGQGLRLIYYSQIVNDFQKGDIAEGYSVSREKKESFPLTVTSAQKNPTAFYLCASSPADRHGGEQYFGPGTRLTVT.

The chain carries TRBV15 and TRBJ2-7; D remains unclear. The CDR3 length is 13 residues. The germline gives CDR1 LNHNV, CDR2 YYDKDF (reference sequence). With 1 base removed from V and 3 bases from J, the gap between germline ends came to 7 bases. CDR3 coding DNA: TGTGCCACCAGCAGAGCAAATAACTACGAGCAGTACTTC. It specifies CATSRANNYEQYF.

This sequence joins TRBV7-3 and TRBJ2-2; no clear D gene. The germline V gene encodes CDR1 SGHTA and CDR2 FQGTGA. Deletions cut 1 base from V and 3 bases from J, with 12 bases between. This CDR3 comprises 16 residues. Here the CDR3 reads CASSLIKRADTGELFF. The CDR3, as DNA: TGTGCCAGCAGCTTAATAAAGCGAGCTGACACCGGGGAGCTGTTTTTT.

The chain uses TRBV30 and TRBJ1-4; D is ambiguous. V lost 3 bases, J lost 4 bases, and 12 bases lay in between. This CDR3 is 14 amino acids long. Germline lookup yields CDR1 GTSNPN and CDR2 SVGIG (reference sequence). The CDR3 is CAWSGPHFNEKLFF. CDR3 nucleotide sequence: TGTGCCTGGAGCGGCCCCCATTTTAATGAAAAACTGTTTTTT.

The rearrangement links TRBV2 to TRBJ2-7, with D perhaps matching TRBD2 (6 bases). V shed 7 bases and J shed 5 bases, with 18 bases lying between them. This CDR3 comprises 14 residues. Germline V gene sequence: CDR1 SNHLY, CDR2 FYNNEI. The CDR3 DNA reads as TGTGCCAGCACCGAGGTCGGGGGTCCAAACGAGCAGTACTTC. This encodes CASTEVGGPNEQYF.

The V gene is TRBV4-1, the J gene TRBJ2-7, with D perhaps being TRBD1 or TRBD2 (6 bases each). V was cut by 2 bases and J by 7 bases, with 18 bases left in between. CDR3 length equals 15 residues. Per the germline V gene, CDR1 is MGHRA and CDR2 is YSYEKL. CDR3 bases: TGCGCCAGCAGCCAATCCGGGCCGGGGGCGGAGGAGCAGTACTTC. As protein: CASSQSGPGAEEQYF.

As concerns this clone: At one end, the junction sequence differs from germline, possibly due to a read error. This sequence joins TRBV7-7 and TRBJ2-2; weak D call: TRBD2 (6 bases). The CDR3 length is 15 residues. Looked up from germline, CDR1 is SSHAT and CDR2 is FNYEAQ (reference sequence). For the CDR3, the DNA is TGTGCTAGCAGCTTAAGGGCTGGAGGGGCCGGGGAGCTGTTTTTT. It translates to CASSLRAGGAGELFF.

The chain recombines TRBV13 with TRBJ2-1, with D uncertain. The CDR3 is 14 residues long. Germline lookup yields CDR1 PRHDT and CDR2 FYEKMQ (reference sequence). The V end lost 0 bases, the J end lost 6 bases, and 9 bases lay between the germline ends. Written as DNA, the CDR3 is TGTGCCAGCAGCTTAGGCGGTCAAGCCAATGAGCAGTTCTTC. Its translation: CASSLGGQANEQFF.

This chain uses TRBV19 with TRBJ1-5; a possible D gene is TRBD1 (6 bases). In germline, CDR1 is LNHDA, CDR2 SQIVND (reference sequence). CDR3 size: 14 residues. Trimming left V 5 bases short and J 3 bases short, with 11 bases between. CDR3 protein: CASSEQGPNQPQHF. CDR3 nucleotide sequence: TGTGCCAGTAGTGAACAGGGCCCCAATCAGCCCCAGCATTTT.

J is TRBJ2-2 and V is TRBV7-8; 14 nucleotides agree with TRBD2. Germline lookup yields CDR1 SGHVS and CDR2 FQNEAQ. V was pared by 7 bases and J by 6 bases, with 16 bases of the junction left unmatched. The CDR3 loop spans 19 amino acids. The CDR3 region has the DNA TGTGCCAGCAACTCCCCGGGACTAGCGGGAGCCATGGGGCCCGGGGAGCTGTTTTTT. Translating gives CASNSPGLAGAMGPGELFF. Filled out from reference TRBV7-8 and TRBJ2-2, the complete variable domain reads GAGVSQSPRYKVAKRGQDVALRCDPISGHVSLFWYQQALGQGPEFLTYFQNEAQLDKSGLPSDRFFAERPEGSVSTLKIQRTQQEDSAVYLCASNSPGLAGAMGPGELFFGEGSRLTVL.

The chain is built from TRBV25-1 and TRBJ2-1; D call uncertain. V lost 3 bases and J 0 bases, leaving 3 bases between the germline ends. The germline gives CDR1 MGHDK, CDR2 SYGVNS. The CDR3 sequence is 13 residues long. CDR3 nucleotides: TGTGCCAGCAGTGATCCCTCCTACAATGAGCAGTTCTTC. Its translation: CASSDPSYNEQFF.

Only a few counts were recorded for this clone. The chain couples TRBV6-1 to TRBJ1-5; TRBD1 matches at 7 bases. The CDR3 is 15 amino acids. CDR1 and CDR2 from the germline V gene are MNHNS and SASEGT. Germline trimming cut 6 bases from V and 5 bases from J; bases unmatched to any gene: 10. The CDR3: CASRDGGGRDQPQHF. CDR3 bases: TGTGCCAGCAGAGATGGAGGGGGCAGGGATCAGCCCCAGCATTTT.

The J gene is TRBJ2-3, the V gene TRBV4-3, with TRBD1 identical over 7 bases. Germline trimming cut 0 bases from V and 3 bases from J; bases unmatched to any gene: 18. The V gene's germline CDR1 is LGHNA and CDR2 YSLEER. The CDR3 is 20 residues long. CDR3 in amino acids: CASSQDIMGDGTVITDTQYF. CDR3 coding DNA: TGCGCCAGCAGCCAAGATATTATGGGGGATGGGACAGTGATTACAGATACGCAGTATTTT.

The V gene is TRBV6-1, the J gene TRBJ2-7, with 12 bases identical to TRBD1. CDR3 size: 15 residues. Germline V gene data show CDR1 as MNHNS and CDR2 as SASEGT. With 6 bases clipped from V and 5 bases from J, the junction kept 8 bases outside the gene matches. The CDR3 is CASSASGTGGHEQYF. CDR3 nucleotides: TGTGCCAGCAGCGCCTCAGGGACAGGGGGCCACGAGCAGTACTTC.

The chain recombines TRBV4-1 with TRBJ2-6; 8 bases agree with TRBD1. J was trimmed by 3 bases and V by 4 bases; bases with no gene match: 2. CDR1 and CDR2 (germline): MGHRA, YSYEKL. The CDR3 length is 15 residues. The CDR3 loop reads CASSLTGDGANVLTF. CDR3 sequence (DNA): TGCGCCAGCAGCCTGACAGGGGATGGGGCCAACGTCCTGACTTTC.

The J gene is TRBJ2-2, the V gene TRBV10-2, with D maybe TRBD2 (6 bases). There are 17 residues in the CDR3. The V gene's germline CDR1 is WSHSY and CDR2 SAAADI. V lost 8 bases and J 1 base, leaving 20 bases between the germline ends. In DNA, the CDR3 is TGCGCCAGCGTAAGGAGGGGAGCTAGCGAGAACACCGGGGAGCTGTTTTTT. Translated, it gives CASVRRGASENTGELFF.

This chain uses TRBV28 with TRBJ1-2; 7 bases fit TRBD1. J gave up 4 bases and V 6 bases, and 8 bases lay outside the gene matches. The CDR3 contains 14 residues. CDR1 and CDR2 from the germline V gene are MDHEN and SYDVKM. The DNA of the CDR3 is TGTGCCAGCAGCCCGGGACAGAGACCCTATGGCTACACCTTC. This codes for CASSPGQRPYGYTF.

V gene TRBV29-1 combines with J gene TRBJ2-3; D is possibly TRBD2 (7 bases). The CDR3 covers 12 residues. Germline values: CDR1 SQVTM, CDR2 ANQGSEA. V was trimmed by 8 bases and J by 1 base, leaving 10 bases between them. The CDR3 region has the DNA TGCAGCCAAGGGGGGGGCACAGATACGCAGTATTTT. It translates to CSQGGGTDTQYF.

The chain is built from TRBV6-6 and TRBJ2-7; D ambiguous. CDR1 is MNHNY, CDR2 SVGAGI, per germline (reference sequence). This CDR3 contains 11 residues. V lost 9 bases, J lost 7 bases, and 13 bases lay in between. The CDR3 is CARTTAWEQYF. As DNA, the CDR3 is TGTGCCAGGACCACGGCTTGGGAGCAGTACTTC.

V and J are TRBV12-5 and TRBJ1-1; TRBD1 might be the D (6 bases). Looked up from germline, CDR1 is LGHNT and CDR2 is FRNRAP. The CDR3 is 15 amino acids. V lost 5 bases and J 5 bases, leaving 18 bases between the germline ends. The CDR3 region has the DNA TGTGCTAGTGGTGGGACACAGGGTTATAGGACTGAAGCTTTCTTT. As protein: CASGGTQGYRTEAFF.

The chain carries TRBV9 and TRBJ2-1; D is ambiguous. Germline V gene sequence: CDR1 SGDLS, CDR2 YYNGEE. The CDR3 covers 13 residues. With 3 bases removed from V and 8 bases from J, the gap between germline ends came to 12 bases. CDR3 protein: CASSAGGNYEQFF. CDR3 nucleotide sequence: TGTGCCAGCAGCGCCGGTGGGAACTATGAGCAGTTCTTC.

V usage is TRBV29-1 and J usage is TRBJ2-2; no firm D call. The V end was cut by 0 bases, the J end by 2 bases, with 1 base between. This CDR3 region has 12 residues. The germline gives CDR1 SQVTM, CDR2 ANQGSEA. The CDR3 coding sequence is TGCAGCGTTGAAGACAACACCGGGGAGCTGTTTTTT. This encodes CSVEDNTGELFF.